The rows below give T cell receptor beta chains drawn from one sample of a study of blood T cell repertoires in COVID-19. Generated by immunoSEQ multiplex PCR, the TCRdb table keeps only in-frame clones and is missing some. The profile shows about 140,000 clones, about three quarters of them singletons. The material sequenced was peripheral blood. These receptors originate from a woman at least 80 years old with active or convalescent COVID-19. Both conserved end residues are part of each CDR3. D genes are given only for firm matches. Size tells how often a clone was seen (once, few, many) or the class of an expanded clone, and some rows leave it out.

NA,TRBJ2-7,many,TRBV28,TGTGCCAGCAGTTTAGCGGGGTACGGGTACGAGCAGTACTTC,CASSLAGYGYEQYF
TRBD1,TRBJ1-2,NA,TRBV2,TGTGCCAGCAGGGGACAGGAGATCTATGGCTACACCTTC,CASRGQEIYGYTF
NA,TRBJ1-4,few,TRBV5-5,TGTGCCAGCAGCAGGACACAGCCAGCAACTAATGAAAAACTGTTTTTT,CASSRTQPATNEKLFF
NA,TRBJ1-2,once,TRBV5-6,TGTGCCAGCAGCTTGAATTATGGCAGTATCTATGGCTACACCTTC,CASSLNYGSIYGYTF
NA,TRBJ1-2,NA,TRBV28,TGTGCCAGCGATCAAGGCGGTGGTGGCTATGGCTACACCTTC,CASDQGGGGYGYTF
NA,TRBJ1-5,NA,TRBV2,TGTGCCAGCAGTCGGAGGGAAGGGGGCAATCAGCCCCAGCATTTT,CASSRREGGNQPQHF
NA,TRBJ2-3,NA,TRBV2,TGTGCCAGCAGTGAAGCGTCCGGGGGGCCGAGTAGCACAGATACGCAGTATTTT,CASSEASGGPSSTDTQYF
NA,TRBJ2-3,NA,TRBV27,TGTGCCAGCAGGCCCAGGTCTAGCACAGATACGCAGTATTTT,CASRPRSSTDTQYF
NA,TRBJ1-1,NA,TRBV6-2/TRBV6-3,TGTGCCAGCAGTCCCGGAGGTTACACTGAAGCTTTCTTT,CASSPGGYTEAFF
TRBD2,TRBJ2-1,NA,TRBV7-2,TGTGCCAGCAGCTTACTAGCGGGGGGCCCCAATGAGCAGTTCTTC,CASSLLAGGPNEQFF
TRBD1,TRBJ1-2,few,TRBV3-1/TRBV3-2,TGTGCCAGCAGCCGGGACAGGGGCAACGATGGCTACACCTTC,CASSRDRGNDGYTF
TRBD2,TRBJ2-1,NA,TRBV6-2/TRBV6-3,TGTGCCAGCAGCCTCAGCGGACTAGCGGGCAATGAGCAGTTCTTC,CASSLSGLAGNEQFF
TRBD2,TRBJ2-1,NA,TRBV5-3,TGTGCCAGAAGCTTGAGACTAGCGGATCCCTACAATGAGCAGTTCTTC,CARSLRLADPYNEQFF
TRBD1,TRBJ1-2,NA,TRBV4-1,TGCGCCAGCAGCCAAGACGACAGGGGTAACTATGGCTACACCTTC,CASSQDDRGNYGYTF
NA,TRBJ2-5,NA,TRBV2,TGTGCCAGCAGTGAAGACAGGGTTATTTCTACTTTAGAGACCCAGTACTTC,CASSEDRVISTLETQYF